These T cell receptor beta chains were read from a single sample in a study of technical replicates of blood from several donors. Data came from immunoSEQ multiplex PCR; TCRdb stores just in-frame clones and leaves some out. The sample carries 65,000 to 95,000 clones, 95% to 98% recorded once. What was sequenced was T cells isolated from PBMCs. These receptors were taken from a human donor in good health. CDR3s include the opening cysteine and the closing phenylalanine or tryptophan. The order of the fields is CDR3 length, D gene, J gene, V gene, clone size, CDR3 DNA, CDR3 protein. The D gene is left open where the match is weak. Expanded clones get a size class; other rows say once, few or many, or leave the size out.

CDR3 length: 15; D gene: NA; J gene: TRBJ1-2; V gene: TRBV4-1; clone size: NA; CDR3 DNA: TGCGCCAGCAGCCTTAGTCGGAGCCAGAGCTATGGCTACACCTTC; CDR3 protein: CASSLSRSQSYGYTF
CDR3 length: 16; D gene: NA; J gene: TRBJ2-7; V gene: TRBV7-9; clone size: NA; CDR3 DNA: TGTGCCAGCAGCCAGAGGGGCGCTAGCGTTTCCTACGAGCAGTACTTC; CDR3 protein: CASSQRGASVSYEQYF
CDR3 length: 15; D gene: TRBD2; J gene: TRBJ2-7; V gene: TRBV2; clone size: NA; CDR3 DNA: TGTGCCAGCAGTCCGACTAGCGGGAGTCCCTACGAGCAGTACTTC; CDR3 protein: CASSPTSGSPYEQYF
CDR3 length: 16; D gene: TRBD2; J gene: TRBJ2-1; V gene: TRBV10-1; clone size: NA; CDR3 DNA: TGCGCCAGCAGTGAGACCCGGGCTAGCGGGAGCTATGAGCAGTTCTTC; CDR3 protein: CASSETRASGSYEQFF
CDR3 length: 13; D gene: NA; J gene: TRBJ1-1; V gene: TRBV27; clone size: NA; CDR3 DNA: TGTGCCAGCAGTTTATTATTAGGGGTAGGAGCTTTCTTT; CDR3 protein: CASSLLLGVGAFF
CDR3 length: 13; D gene: NA; J gene: TRBJ2-7; V gene: TRBV13; clone size: NA; CDR3 DNA: TGTGCCAGCAGCGTCTTTAGGACATACGAGCAGTACTTC; CDR3 protein: CASSVFRTYEQYF
CDR3 length: 17; D gene: TRBD1; J gene: TRBJ1-2; V gene: TRBV19; clone size: NA; CDR3 DNA: TGTGCCAGTAGTATGCCAACCTTGGACAGGGGCCACTATGGCTACACCTTC; CDR3 protein: CASSMPTLDRGHYGYTF
CDR3 length: 14; D gene: NA; J gene: TRBJ2-3; V gene: TRBV9; clone size: NA; CDR3 DNA: TGTGCCAGCAGCCAAGGGGCCCCCGGGGATACGCAGTATTTT; CDR3 protein: CASSQGAPGDTQYF
CDR3 length: 15; D gene: TRBD2; J gene: TRBJ2-7; V gene: TRBV4-3; clone size: NA; CDR3 DNA: TGCGCCAGCAGCCAAGAGACTAGCGGGGTCTACGAGCAGTACTTC; CDR3 protein: CASSQETSGVYEQYF
CDR3 length: 11; D gene: NA; J gene: TRBJ1-1; V gene: TRBV18; clone size: once; CDR3 DNA: TGTGCCAGCTCACCGGGGACAGAAGCTTTCTTT; CDR3 protein: CASSPGTEAFF
CDR3 length: 15; D gene: NA; J gene: TRBJ1-1; V gene: TRBV5-1; clone size: NA; CDR3 DNA: TGCGCCAGCAGTTTAGGGACCGGGACAACTGTTCTGGCTTTCTTT; CDR3 protein: CASSLGTGTTVLAFF
CDR3 length: 13; D gene: NA; J gene: TRBJ1-1; V gene: TRBV19; clone size: NA; CDR3 DNA: TGTGCCAGTAGTATAGGGAGGAACACTGAAGCTTTCTTT; CDR3 protein: CASSIGRNTEAFF
CDR3 length: 16; D gene: NA; J gene: TRBJ2-7; V gene: TRBV10-3; clone size: few; CDR3 DNA: TGTGCCATCAGTGAGATGGAGGGAAGAAGGGCCTACGAGCAGTACTTC; CDR3 protein: CAISEMEGRRAYEQYF
CDR3 length: 14; D gene: NA; J gene: TRBJ2-7; V gene: TRBV28; clone size: NA; CDR3 DNA: TGTGCCAGCAGTGAAACCCCACGGGGCTACGAGCAGTACTTC; CDR3 protein: CASSETPRGYEQYF
CDR3 length: 8; D gene: NA; J gene: TRBJ2-2; V gene: TRBV6-4; clone size: NA; CDR3 DNA: TGTGCCAGCACTAAAAGTTTTTTT; CDR3 protein: CASTKSFF
CDR3 length: 15; D gene: TRBD2; J gene: TRBJ2-5; V gene: TRBV19; clone size: NA; CDR3 DNA: TGTGCCAGTAGTATACTAGCGGGAGGGGAGGAGACCCAGTACTTC; CDR3 protein: CASSILAGGEETQYF
CDR3 length: 14; D gene: NA; J gene: TRBJ2-7; V gene: TRBV7-6; clone size: NA; CDR3 DNA: TGTGCCAGCAGCATCCGGGACTCCTCCTACGAGCAGTACTTC; CDR3 protein: CASSIRDSSYEQYF
CDR3 length: 16; D gene: TRBD2; J gene: TRBJ2-6; V gene: TRBV6-5; clone size: NA; CDR3 DNA: TGTGCCAGCAGTTACGAGGGGAGGGCTGGTGCCAACGTCCTGACTTTC; CDR3 protein: CASSYEGRAGANVLTF
CDR3 length: 15; D gene: NA; J gene: TRBJ2-3; V gene: TRBV4-3; clone size: once; CDR3 DNA: TGCGCCAGCAGCTCCTTGGCGGGTATCACAGATACGCAGTATTTT; CDR3 protein: CASSSLAGITDTQYF
CDR3 length: 15; D gene: TRBD1; J gene: TRBJ1-3; V gene: TRBV27; clone size: NA; CDR3 DNA: TGTGCCAGCAGTTCCTACGGGACAGGGTTAAACACCATATATTTT; CDR3 protein: CASSSYGTGLNTIYF
CDR3 length: 14; D gene: NA; J gene: TRBJ2-7; V gene: TRBV5-1; clone size: NA; CDR3 DNA: TGCGCCAGCAGCGTAGGAGGGTTCTCCTACGAGCAGTACTTC; CDR3 protein: CASSVGGFSYEQYF
CDR3 length: 12; D gene: NA; J gene: TRBJ2-3; V gene: TRBV29-1; clone size: NA; CDR3 DNA: TGCAGCGTTGAAAGGGAGCGGGATACGCAGTATTTT; CDR3 protein: CSVERERDTQYF
CDR3 length: 14; D gene: NA; J gene: TRBJ2-7; V gene: TRBV28; clone size: NA; CDR3 DNA: TGTGCCAGCAGTTTCCCAGGGAAGGCGTACGAGCAGTACTTC; CDR3 protein: CASSFPGKAYEQYF
CDR3 length: 15; D gene: NA; J gene: TRBJ1-5; V gene: TRBV19; clone size: NA; CDR3 DNA: TGTGCCAGTAGTATAGATCGGGAGGAAAATCAGCCCCAGCATTTT; CDR3 protein: CASSIDREENQPQHF